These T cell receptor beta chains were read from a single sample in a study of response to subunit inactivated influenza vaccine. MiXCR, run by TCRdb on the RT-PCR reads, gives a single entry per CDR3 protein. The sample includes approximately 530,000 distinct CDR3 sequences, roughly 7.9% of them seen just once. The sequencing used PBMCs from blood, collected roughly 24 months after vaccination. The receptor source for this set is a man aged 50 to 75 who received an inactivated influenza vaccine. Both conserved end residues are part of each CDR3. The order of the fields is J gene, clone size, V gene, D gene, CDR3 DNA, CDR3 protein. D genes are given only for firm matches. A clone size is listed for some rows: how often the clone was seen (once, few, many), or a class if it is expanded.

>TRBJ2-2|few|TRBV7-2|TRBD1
TGTGCCAGCCGGTCCCCGGGGACAGGGGGAACCGGGGAGCTGTTTTTT
CASRSPGTGGTGELFF
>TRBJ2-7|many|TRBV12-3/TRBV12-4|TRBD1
TGTGCCAGCAGTTTAGCCCCGGGACAGGGTATCTACGAGCAGTACTTC
CASSLAPGQGIYEQYF
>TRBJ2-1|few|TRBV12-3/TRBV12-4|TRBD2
TGTGCCAGCAGTTCGGGGGGTACTAGCGGGGGGGCAGAGCAGTTCTTC
CASSSGGTSGGAEQFF
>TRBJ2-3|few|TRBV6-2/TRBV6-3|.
TGTGCCAGCAGTTCCTCTGGAGGGATCACAGATACGCAGTATTTT
CASSSSGGITDTQYF
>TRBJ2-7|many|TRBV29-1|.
TGCAGCGTTGAAGATCCCGGGGGATCCTCCTACGAGCAGTACTTC
CSVEDPGGSSYEQYF
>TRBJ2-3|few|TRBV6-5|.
TGTGCCAGCAGTAACGACTGGGGGCCAAACACAGATACGCAGTATTTT
CASSNDWGPNTDTQYF
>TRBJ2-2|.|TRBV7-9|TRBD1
TGTGCCAGCGCACACGCGTCAGGGGGCTCCGTTGGGGAGCTGTTTTTT
CASAHASGGSVGELFF
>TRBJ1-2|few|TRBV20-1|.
TGCAGCCATCCATTCGGGACTGACTATGGCTACACCTTC
CSHPFGTDYGYTF
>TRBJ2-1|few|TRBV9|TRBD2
TGTGCCAGCAGCCCGACTAGCGGGGAAAACAATGAGCAGTTCTTC
CASSPTSGENNEQFF
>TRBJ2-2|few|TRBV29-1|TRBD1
TGCAGCGTGACCGGGACAGGGACCCCCGGGGAGCTGTTTTTT
CSVTGTGTPGELFF
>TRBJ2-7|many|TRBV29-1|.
TGCAGCGTTGAAGATGGCGTTTACTACGAGCAGTACTTC
CSVEDGVYYEQYF
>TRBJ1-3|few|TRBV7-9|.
TGTGCCAGCAGCTTAGACTTGGGCGGCCTCTCTGGAAACACCATATATTTT
CASSLDLGGLSGNTIYF
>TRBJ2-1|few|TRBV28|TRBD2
TGTGCCAGCACCCCCGGGGAGGGGTTCAGGGAGCAGTTCTTC
CASTPGEGFREQFF
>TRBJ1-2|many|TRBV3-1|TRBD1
TGTGCCAGCAGGGGACAGGAGACCCCCTATGGCTACACCTTC
CASRGQETPYGYTF
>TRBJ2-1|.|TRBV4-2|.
TGTGCCAGCAGCCAAGATGGTAACAGGGCCTCCTACAATGAGCAGTTCTTC
CASSQDGNRASYNEQFF